What follows are 28 T cell receptor beta chains derived from one specimen sequenced in a study of cytomegalovirus exposure and HLA in healthy donors. PCR amplification relied on 60 Vbeta primers (plus 13 Jbeta primers). Libraries were prepared by immunoSEQ multiplex PCR; TCRdb keeps only in-frame clonotypes and omits some of them. Of about 160,000 clones detected, 81% appear once; the ten largest clones hold about 2.1%. Sequenced sample: PBMCs. The receptors shown here come from a woman aged 18-30 years in good health and CMV-seronegative.

The CDR3 coding sequence is TGTGCCAGTAGTATAACACACAGAGATACGCAGTATTTT. Its protein product is CASSITHRDTQYF. The chain employs TRBV19 and TRBJ2-3, with D unclear. Germline-derived CDR1 and CDR2 are LNHDA and SQIVND (reference sequence). CDR3 length: 13 residues. Trimming removed 2 bases from V and 5 bases from J, with 8 bases in between.

The V and J genes are TRBV18 and TRBJ2-1; 10 bases are a match to TRBD2. V shed 6 bases, J shed 5 bases, and the junction held 10 bases outside the gene matches. The CDR3 spans 16 residues. Germline V CDR1 and CDR2: KGHSH, LQKENI. CDR3 nucleotide sequence: TGTGCCAGCTCCCGGGCTAGCGGGAGTCCGAACAATGAGCAGTTCTTC. Its protein product is CASSRASGSPNNEQFF.

CDR3 DNA sequence: TGTGCCAGCAGCCAAATCGCAGGGGGCGGCACTGAAGCTTTCTTT. This translates into CASSQIAGGGTEAFF. The rearrangement joins TRBV7-3 to TRBJ1-1; 8 nucleotides line up with TRBD1. The CDR3 runs to 15 residues. Germline V gene lookup returns CDR1 SGHTA and CDR2 FQGTGA. Trimming took 5 bases from V and 4 from J; bases not matched to a gene: 9.

This clone was seen more than once but under ten times. The chain couples TRBV19 to TRBJ1-2, with 9 bases aligning to TRBD1. CDR3 length equals 14 residues. J lost 3 bases, V lost 7 bases, and 6 bases had no gene match. Germline-derived CDR1 and CDR2 are LNHDA and SQIVND (reference sequence). CDR3 protein: CASNTDRGDYGYTF. The CDR3 DNA is TGTGCCAGTAATACCGACAGGGGGGACTATGGCTACACCTTC.

The chain links TRBV4-1 to TRBJ2-1; 8 bases fit TRBD2. The CDR3 covers 18 residues. Losses at the gene ends were 1 base for V and 4 bases for J; bases not matched to a gene: 12. Germline-derived CDR1 and CDR2 are MGHRA and YSYEKL. The CDR3 coding sequence is TGCGCCAGCAGCCAAGTTGCAGGGGCAGGACTAGCTTACAATGAGCAGTTCTTC. Its protein product is CASSQVAGAGLAYNEQFF.

This chain connects TRBV5-6 to TRBJ2-7; D is uncertain. The V end lost 2 bases, the J end lost 2 bases, and 5 bases lay between the germline ends. CDR1 and CDR2 (germline): SGHDT, YYEEEE. The CDR3 consists of 12 residues. DNA for the CDR3: TGTGCCAGCAGCTTCTCGGCCTACGAGCAGTACTTC. It encodes CASSFSAYEQYF.

V usage is TRBV6-1 and J usage is TRBJ2-1; 8 positions match TRBD2. The V gene end was trimmed by 3 bases and the J gene end by 8 bases; junction bases not matched to a gene: 12. This CDR3 is built from 16 residues. The germline V gene has CDR1 MNHNS and CDR2 SASEGT. CDR3 DNA sequence: TGTGCCAGCAGTGACCTCGTCGGGGGGGGCAAGGATGAGCAGTTCTTC. It codes for CASSDLVGGGKDEQFF.

This sequence joins TRBV6-6 and TRBJ1-5; D unresolved. Trimming left V 6 bases short and J 4 bases short, with 10 bases between. This CDR3 has 13 residues. CDR1 MNHNY and CDR2 SVGAGI come from the germline V gene (reference sequence). For the CDR3, the DNA is TGTGCCAGCAGCCAAAAAGAGAATCAGCCCCAGCATTTT. Amino acids: CASSQKENQPQHF.

This chain joins TRBV27 and TRBJ2-7; 8 bases agree with TRBD1. The CDR3 totals 16 residues. Germline values: CDR1 MNHEY, CDR2 SMNVEV (reference sequence). V was pared by 3 bases and J by 0 bases, with 7 bases of the junction left unmatched. CDR3 nucleotide sequence: TGTGCCAGCAGTTTCCGGACAGGGAGAAGCTCCTACGAGCAGTACTTC. This encodes CASSFRTGRSSYEQYF.

The chain is built from TRBV28 and TRBJ2-1; tentative D call: TRBD2 (6 bases). The V end lost 6 bases, the J end lost 6 bases, and 15 bases lay between the germline ends. The CDR3 runs 14 residues. CDR1 MDHEN and CDR2 SYDVKM come from the germline V gene. The CDR3 protein is CASRSPGLTNEQFF. Written as DNA, the CDR3 is TGTGCCAGCAGGTCGCCGGGACTCACCAATGAGCAGTTCTTC.

V gene TRBV18 combines with J gene TRBJ2-6, with D hard to call. The CDR3 totals 15 residues. CDR1 is KGHSH and CDR2 is LQKENI in the germline V gene. Trimming pared 2 bases from V and 0 bases from J, leaving 5 bases between. The CDR3 sequence is CASSPSRSGANVLTF. The CDR3 DNA follows: TGTGCCAGCTCACCAAGCCGCTCTGGGGCCAACGTCCTGACTTTC.

The chain combines TRBV7-3 with TRBJ2-2; TRBD2 matches 10 bases. The CDR3 is 16 residues long. The V segment lost 6 bases and the J segment 0 bases; nucleotides outside the gene matches: 4. Per germline, CDR1 SGHTA and CDR2 FQGTGA. CDR3 loop: CASRQRGGANTGELFF. Here the CDR3 DNA reads TGTGCCAGCAGGCAGCGGGGGGGCGCGAACACCGGGGAGCTGTTTTTT.

The J gene is TRBJ1-5, the V gene TRBV19, with a weak D call TRBD1 (5 bases). CDR1 is LNHDA, CDR2 SQIVND, per germline (reference sequence). V was shortened by 6 bases and J by 10 bases, with 22 bases between the two germline ends. This CDR3 is built from 15 residues. Here the CDR3 DNA reads TGTGCCAGTAGAAAGGAGTGGGGGGAGTGGGAACCCCAGCATTTT. It is translated as CASRKEWGEWEPQHF.

This chain connects TRBV5-1 to TRBJ2-2; tentative D call: TRBD1 (5 bases). V lost 3 bases and J 6 bases, leaving 9 bases between the germline ends. CDR1 and CDR2 (germline): SGHRS, YFSETQ. This CDR3 contains 13 residues. In DNA form, the CDR3 reads TGCGCCAGCAGCTCCCAGGGATCCGGGGAGCTGTTTTTT. It yields the protein CASSSQGSGELFF.

The chain recombines TRBV4-2 with TRBJ1-4; D is possibly TRBD1 (5 bases). V gave up 0 bases and J gave up 0 bases, with 17 bases separating them. Germline V lookup: CDR1 LGHNA, CDR2 YNFKEQ. CDR3 length equals 19 residues. CDR3: CASSQDPQGGVSTNEKLFF. CDR3 nucleotides: TGTGCCAGCAGCCAAGATCCGCAGGGCGGGGTATCAACTAATGAAAAACTGTTTTTT.

This chain uses TRBV6-5 with TRBJ1-4, with TRBD1 matching 7 bases. Per the germline V gene, CDR1 is MNHEY and CDR2 is SVGAGI. Trimming at V came to 6 bases and at J to 8 bases, leaving 9 bases not matched to a gene. The CDR3 contains 14 residues. The CDR3 region has the DNA TGTGCCAGCAGGCGACAGGGATTACGGGAAAAACTGTTTTTT. The encoded protein is CASRRQGLREKLFF.

J is TRBJ2-7 and V is TRBV5-1; 10 nucleotides line up with TRBD2. The germline V gene encodes CDR1 SGHRS and CDR2 YFSETQ. The V gene end was trimmed by 6 bases and the J gene end by 2 bases; junction bases not matched to a gene: 8. The CDR3 is 15 residues long. This CDR3 reads CASTLSSGSPYEQYF. The DNA of the CDR3 is TGCGCCAGCACCCTATCTAGCGGGAGCCCCTACGAGCAGTACTTC.

In regard to this clone: Germline and junction disagree at one end, which may indicate a read error. The J gene is TRBJ1-1, the V gene TRBV7-9, with D possibly being TRBD1 (6 bases). The germline V gene encodes CDR1 SEHNR and CDR2 FQNEAQ (reference sequence). There are 14 residues in the CDR3. The CDR3 here is CSSSLEQGNTEAFF. In DNA, the CDR3 is TGTTCCAGCAGCTTAGAACAGGGGAACACTGAAGCTTTCTTT.

This clone was detected once. The chain is built from TRBV21-1 and TRBJ2-2; the D call in the table, TRBD2, was not verified against the DNA. TRBV21-1 is shown as a pseudogene. The CDR3 loop spans 15 amino acids. The CDR3 loop reads CASSKGLARLGELFF. DNA for the CDR3: TGTGCCAGCAGCAAAGGGCTCGCGCGGTTGGGGGAGCTGTTTTTT.

This clone came up a few times. The J gene is TRBJ1-5, the V gene TRBV19; D is perhaps TRBD1 (6 bases). The CDR3 is 15 amino acids. Between the trimmed V and J ends, which lost 1 base and 5 bases, there was a span of 12 bases. CDR1 is LNHDA and CDR2 is SQIVND in the germline V gene (reference sequence). In DNA form, the CDR3 reads TGTGCCAGTAGTATAGTTAGGACAGCGTATCAGCCCCAGCATTTT. Protein sequence: CASSIVRTAYQPQHF.

J is TRBJ2-2 and V is TRBV27; 11 nucleotides agree with TRBD1. The CDR3 consists of 13 residues. V shed 8 bases and J 6 bases; nucleotides not matched to a gene: 2. Looked up from germline, CDR1 is MNHEY and CDR2 is SMNVEV (reference sequence). The CDR3 DNA reads TGTGCCAGCTGGGGACAGGGGGCCGGGGAGCTGTTTTTT. Its protein product is CASWGQGAGELFF.

V is TRBV6-5 and J is TRBJ1-5; D is possibly TRBD1 (5 bases). The germline V gene has CDR1 MNHEY and CDR2 SVGAGI. The CDR3 is made up of 14 amino acids. Trimming shortened V by 7 bases and J by 0 bases, and 10 bases separated the two germline ends. This CDR3 is CASTHRNSNQPQHF. CDR3 nucleotide sequence: TGTGCCAGCACCCACAGGAATAGCAATCAGCCCCAGCATTTT.

V and J are TRBV27 and TRBJ2-7; 9 positions agree with TRBD2. From germline, CDR1 is MNHEY and CDR2 SMNVEV (reference sequence). The CDR3 consists of 14 residues. V was pared by 3 bases and J by 3 bases, with 3 bases of the junction left unmatched. CDR3 residues: CASSFEAGGYEQYF. The CDR3, as DNA: TGTGCCAGCAGTTTTGAAGCGGGAGGCTACGAGCAGTACTTC.

The V and J genes are TRBV19 and TRBJ1-5; 7 bases match TRBD1. CDR1 is LNHDA, CDR2 SQIVND, per germline (reference sequence). The CDR3 totals 15 residues. The J segment lost 6 bases and the V segment lost 3 bases, leaving 8 bases of the junction unmatched. In DNA form, the CDR3 reads TGTGCCAGTAGTATTGACAGGGAAATCGGTCAGCCCCAGCATTTT. It codes for CASSIDREIGQPQHF.

The chain employs TRBV25-1 and TRBJ2-5; D gene unclear. The V and J ends lost 4 bases and 3 bases respectively, with 15 bases between them. The CDR3 is 15 residues long. The germline V gene has CDR1 MGHDK and CDR2 SYGVNS. Here the CDR3 reads CASSVSLAREETQYF. DNA for the CDR3: TGTGCCAGCAGTGTCTCCTTGGCTAGAGAAGAGACCCAGTACTTC.

The chain has TRBV12-5 and TRBJ2-3; no firm D call. The CDR3 sequence is 14 residues long. Germline V gene sequence: CDR1 LGHNT, CDR2 FRNRAP. The V end was cut by 1 base, the J end by 2 bases, with 7 bases between. The CDR3 is CASGLEQSTDTQYF. The CDR3 DNA reads TGTGCTAGTGGTTTGGAACAGTCCACAGATACGCAGTATTTT.

V usage is TRBV19 and J usage is TRBJ1-4; possible D gene TRBD1, 6 bases. Per germline, CDR1 LNHDA and CDR2 SQIVND (reference sequence). The CDR3 contains 14 residues. V was pared by 5 bases and J by 5 bases, with 12 bases between. The CDR3 coding sequence is TGTGCCAGTAGTCTCAGGGGCCTGAATGAAAAACTGTTTTTT. Its translation: CASSLRGLNEKLFF.

This clone was recorded only once. The genes are TRBV18 and TRBJ2-1; 9 bases are a match to TRBD2. Germline assignment: CDR1 KGHSH and CDR2 LQKENI. The CDR3 spans 15 residues. Germline trimming cut 4 bases from V and 8 bases from J; bases unmatched to any gene: 9. The CDR3 region is CASSQTSGPSDEQFF. The CDR3 coding sequence is TGTGCCAGCTCACAGACTAGCGGCCCTTCGGATGAGCAGTTCTTC.